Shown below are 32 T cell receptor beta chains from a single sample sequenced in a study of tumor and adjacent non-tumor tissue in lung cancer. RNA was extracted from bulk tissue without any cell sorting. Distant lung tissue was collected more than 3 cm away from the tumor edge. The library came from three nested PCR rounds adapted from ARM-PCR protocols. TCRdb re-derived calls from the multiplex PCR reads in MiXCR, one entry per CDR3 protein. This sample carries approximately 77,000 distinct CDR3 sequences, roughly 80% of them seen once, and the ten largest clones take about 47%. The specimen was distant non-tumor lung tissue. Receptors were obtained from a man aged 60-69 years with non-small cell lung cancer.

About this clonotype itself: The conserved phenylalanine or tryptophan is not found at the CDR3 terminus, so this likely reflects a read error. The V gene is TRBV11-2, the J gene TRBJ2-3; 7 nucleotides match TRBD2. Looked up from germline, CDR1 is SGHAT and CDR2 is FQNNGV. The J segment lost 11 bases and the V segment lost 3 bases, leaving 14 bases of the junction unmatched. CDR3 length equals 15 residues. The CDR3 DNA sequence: TGTGCCAGCAGCTTTTTCCTAGCGGTGGCAGAAATGCAGTATTAT. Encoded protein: CASSFFLAVAEMQYY.

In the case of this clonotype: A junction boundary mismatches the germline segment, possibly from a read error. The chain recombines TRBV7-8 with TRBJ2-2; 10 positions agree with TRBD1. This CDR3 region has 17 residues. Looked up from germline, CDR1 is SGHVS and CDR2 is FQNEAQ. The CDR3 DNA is TGTGCCAGCAGCTTTCCGGGACAGGGGATAAACACCTGGGAGCTGTTTTTT. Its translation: CASSFPGQGINTWELFF.

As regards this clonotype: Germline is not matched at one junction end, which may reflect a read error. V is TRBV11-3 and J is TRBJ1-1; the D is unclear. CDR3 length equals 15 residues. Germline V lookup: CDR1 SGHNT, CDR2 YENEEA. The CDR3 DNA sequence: TGTGTCAGCAGCTTACTCGGTTCGCTAAACACTGAAGCTTTCTTT. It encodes CVSSLLGSLNTEAFF.

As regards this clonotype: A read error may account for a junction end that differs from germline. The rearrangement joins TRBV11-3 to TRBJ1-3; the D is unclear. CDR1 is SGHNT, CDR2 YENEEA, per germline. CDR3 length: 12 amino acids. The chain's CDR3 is CVSNFGANTIYF. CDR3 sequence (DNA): TGTGTCAGCAACTTTGGAGCAAACACCATATATTTT.

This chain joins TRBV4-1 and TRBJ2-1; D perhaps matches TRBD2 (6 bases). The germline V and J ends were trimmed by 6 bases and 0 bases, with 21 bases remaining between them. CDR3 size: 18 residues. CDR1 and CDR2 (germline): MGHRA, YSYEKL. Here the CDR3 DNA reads TGCGCCAGCAGACGGACTATCAGATCCGGCACCTCCTACAATGAGCAGTTCTTC. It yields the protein CASRRTIRSGTSYNEQFF.

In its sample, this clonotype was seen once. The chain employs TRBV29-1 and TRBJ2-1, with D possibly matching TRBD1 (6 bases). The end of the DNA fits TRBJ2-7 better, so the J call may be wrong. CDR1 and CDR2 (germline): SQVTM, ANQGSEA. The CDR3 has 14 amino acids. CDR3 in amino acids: CNVGQLSSYNEQYF. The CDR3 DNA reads TGCAACGTCGGACAGTTAAGCTCCTACAATGAGCAGTACTTC.

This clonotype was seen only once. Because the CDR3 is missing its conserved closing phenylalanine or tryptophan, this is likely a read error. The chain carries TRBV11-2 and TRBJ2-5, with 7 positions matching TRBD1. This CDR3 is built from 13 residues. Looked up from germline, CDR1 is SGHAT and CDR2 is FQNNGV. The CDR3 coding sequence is TGTGCCAGCAGATTTACAGGGGAAGAGTCCCAGTACGTC. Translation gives CASRFTGEESQYV.

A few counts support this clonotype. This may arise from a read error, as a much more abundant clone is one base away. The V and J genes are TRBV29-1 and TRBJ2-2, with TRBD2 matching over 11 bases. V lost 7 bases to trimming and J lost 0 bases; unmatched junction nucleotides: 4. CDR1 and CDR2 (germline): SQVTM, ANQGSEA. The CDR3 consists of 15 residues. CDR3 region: CSAKTSGANTGELFF. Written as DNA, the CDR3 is TGCAGCGCCAAGACTAGCGGGGCGAACACCGGGGAGCTGTTTTTT.

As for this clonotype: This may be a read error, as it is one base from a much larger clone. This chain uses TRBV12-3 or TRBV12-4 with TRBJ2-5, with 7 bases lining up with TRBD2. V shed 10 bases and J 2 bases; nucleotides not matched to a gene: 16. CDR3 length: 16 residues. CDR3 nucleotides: TGTGCCAACACCCCGGGGGGTAGCGGGCGACAAGAGACCCAGTACTTC. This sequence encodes CANTPGGSGRQETQYF.

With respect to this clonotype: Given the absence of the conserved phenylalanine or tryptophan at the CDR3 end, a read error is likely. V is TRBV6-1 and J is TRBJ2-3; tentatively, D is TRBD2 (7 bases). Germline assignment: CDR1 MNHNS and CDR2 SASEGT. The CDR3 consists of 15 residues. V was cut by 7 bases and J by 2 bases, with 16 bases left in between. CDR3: CASTSGGPDTDTQYL. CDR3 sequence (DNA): TGTGCCAGCACATCCGGGGGGCCTGACACAGATACGCAGTATTTG.

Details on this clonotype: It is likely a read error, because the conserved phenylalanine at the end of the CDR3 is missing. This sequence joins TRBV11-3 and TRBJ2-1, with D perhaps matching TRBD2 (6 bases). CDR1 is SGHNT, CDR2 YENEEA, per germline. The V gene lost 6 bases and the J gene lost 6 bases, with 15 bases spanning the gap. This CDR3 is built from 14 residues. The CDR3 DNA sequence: TGTGCCAGCAGTTTGAACGGGAGTACCAATGAGCAGTTCTTG. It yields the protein CASSLNGSTNEQFL.

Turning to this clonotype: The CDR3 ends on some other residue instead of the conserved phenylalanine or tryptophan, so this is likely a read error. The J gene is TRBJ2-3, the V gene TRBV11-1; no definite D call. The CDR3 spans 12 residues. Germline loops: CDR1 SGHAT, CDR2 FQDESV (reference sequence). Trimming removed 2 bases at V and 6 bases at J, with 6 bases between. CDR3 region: CASSLSYDTQYL. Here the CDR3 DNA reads TGTGCCAGCAGCTTATCGTATGATACGCAGTATCTT.

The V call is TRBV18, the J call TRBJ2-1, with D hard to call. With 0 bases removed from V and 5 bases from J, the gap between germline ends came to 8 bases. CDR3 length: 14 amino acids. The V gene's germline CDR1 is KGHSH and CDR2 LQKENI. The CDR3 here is CASSPPTLDNEQFF. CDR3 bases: TGTGCCAGCTCACCACCGACCCTTGACAATGAGCAGTTCTTC.

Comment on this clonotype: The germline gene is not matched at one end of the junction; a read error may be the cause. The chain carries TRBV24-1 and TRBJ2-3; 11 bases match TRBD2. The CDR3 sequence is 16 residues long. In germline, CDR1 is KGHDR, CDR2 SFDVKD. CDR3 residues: CVTSAVLAGDQNTQYF. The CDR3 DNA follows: TGTGTCACCAGTGCGGTACTAGCGGGAGACCAGAATACGCAGTATTTT.

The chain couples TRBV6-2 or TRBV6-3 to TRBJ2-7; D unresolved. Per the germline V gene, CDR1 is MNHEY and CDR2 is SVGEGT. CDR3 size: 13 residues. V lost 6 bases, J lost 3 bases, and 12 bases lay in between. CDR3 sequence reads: CASRNTQVYEQYF. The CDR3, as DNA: TGTGCCAGCAGGAATACCCAGGTCTACGAGCAGTACTTC.

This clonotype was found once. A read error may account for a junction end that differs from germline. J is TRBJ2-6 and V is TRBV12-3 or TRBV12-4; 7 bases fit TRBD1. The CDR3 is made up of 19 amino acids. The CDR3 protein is CVRSFRIRDSPSWANVLTF. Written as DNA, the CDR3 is TGTGTCAGGAGTTTCCGTATCCGGGACAGTCCCTCTTGGGCCAACGTCCTGACTTTC.

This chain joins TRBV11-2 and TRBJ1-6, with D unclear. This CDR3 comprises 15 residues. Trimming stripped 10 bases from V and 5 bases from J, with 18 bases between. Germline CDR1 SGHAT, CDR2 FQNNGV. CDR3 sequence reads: CAINLGGDNNSPLHF. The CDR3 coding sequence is TGTGCCATCAACTTAGGAGGAGATAATAATTCACCCCTCCACTTT. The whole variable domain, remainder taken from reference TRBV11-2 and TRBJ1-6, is EAGVAQSPRYKIIEKRQSVAFWCNPISGHATLYWYQQILGQGPKLLIQFQNNGVVDDSQLPKDRFSAERLKGVDSTLKIQPAKLEDSAVYLCAINLGGDNNSPLHFGNGTRLTVT.

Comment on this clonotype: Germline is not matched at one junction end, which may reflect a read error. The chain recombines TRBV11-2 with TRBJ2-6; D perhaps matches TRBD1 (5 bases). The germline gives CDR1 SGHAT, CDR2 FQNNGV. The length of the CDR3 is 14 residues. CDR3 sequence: CDSSPIAGAIVLTF. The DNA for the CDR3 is TGTGACAGCAGTCCTATTGCTGGGGCCATCGTCCTGACTTTC.

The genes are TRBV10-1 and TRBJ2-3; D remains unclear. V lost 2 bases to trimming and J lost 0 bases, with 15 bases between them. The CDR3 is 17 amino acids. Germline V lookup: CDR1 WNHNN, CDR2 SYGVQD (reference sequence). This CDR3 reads CASSEEPGSHSTDTQYF. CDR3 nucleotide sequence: TGCGCCAGCAGTGAGGAGCCCGGGTCTCACAGCACAGATACGCAGTATTTT.

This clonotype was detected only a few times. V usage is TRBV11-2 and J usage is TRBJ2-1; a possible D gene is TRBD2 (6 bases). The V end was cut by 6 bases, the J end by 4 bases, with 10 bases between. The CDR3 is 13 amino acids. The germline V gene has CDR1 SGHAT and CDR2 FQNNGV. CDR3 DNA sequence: TGTGCCAGCAGGTCGGGACTGTACAATGAGCAGTTCTTC. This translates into CASRSGLYNEQFF.

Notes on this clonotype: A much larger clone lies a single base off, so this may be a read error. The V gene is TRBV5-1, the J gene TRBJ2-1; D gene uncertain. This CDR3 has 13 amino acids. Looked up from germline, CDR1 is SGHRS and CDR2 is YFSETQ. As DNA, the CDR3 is TGCGCCGGCAGCTTGCCACCCCTAAATGAGCAGTTCTTC. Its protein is CAGSLPPLNEQFF.

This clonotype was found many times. CDR3 sequence: CSARDGTGKEQYF. CDR3 nucleotides: TGCAGTGCTAGAGACGGGACAGGGAAAGAGCAGTACTTC. J is TRBJ2-7 and V is TRBV20-1; 9 bases align to TRBD1. The germline V gene encodes CDR1 DFQATT and CDR2 SNEGSKA (reference sequence). V was clipped by 0 bases and J by 7 bases; unmatched bases: 4. This CDR3 is 13 amino acids long.

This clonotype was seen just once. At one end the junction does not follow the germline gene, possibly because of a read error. CDR3 residues: CASNQSDLLYNEQFF. CDR3 nucleotides: TGTGCCAGCAACCAAAGCGACTTACTCTACAATGAGCAGTTCTTC. The chain employs TRBV4-2 and TRBJ2-1, with no clear D. This CDR3 comprises 15 residues. Germline values: CDR1 LGHNA, CDR2 YNFKEQ.

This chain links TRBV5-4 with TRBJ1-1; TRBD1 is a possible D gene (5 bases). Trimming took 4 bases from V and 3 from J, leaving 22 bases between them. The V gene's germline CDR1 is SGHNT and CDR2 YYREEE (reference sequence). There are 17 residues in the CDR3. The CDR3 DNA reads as TGTGCCAGCAGCGCCGATCTACAGGAACGAGGCGACACTGAAGCTTTCTTT. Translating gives CASSADLQERGDTEAFF.

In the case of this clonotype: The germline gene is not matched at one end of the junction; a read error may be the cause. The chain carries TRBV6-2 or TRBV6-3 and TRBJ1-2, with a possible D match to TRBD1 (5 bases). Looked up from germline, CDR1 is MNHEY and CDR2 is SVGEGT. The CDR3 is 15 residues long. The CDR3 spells CTSSDPGIGDPGYTF. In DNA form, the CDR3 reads TGTACCAGCAGTGACCCCGGGATAGGGGACCCGGGCTACACCTTC.

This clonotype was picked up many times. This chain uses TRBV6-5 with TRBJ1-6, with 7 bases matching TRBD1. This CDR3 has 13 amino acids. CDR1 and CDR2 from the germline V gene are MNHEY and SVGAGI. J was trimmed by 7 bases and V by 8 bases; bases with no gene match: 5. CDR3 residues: CASSGQSNSPLHF. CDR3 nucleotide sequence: TGTGCCAGCTCGGGACAGTCCAATTCACCCCTCCACTTT.

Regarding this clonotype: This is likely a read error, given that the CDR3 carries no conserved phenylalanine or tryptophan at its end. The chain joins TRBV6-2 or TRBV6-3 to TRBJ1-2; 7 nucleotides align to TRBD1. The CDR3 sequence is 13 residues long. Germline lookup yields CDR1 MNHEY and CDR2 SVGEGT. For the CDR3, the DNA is TGTACCAGCAGTCTTACAGGGGAATATGGCTACACCTTG. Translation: CTSSLTGEYGYTL.

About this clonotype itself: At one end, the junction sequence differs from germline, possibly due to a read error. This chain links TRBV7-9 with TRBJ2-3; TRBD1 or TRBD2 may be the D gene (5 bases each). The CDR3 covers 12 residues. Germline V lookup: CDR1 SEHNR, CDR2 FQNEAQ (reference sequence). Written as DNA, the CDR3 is TGTGCCAGCAACCGGGACCCCGATACGCAATATTTT. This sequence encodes CASNRDPDTQYF.

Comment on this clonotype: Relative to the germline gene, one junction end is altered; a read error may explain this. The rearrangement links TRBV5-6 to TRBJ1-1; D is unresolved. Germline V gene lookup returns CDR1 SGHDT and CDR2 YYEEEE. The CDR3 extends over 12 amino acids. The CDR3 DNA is TGTGCCAGCAGCCTCAGAGTCACTGAAGTTTTCTTT. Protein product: CASSLRVTEVFF.

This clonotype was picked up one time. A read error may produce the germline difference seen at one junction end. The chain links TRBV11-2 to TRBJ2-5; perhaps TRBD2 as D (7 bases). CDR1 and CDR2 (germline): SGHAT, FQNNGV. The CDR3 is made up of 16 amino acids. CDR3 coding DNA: TGTGTCAGCAGCTCCACGATGGGGGGGGCGAAGGAGATCCAGTACTTC. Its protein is CVSSSTMGGAKEIQYF.

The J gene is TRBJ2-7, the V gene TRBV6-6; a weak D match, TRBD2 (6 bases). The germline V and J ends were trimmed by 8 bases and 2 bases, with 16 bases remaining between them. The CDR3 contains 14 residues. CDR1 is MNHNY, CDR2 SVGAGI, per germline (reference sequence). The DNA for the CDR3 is TGTGCCAGCGGCATAGCGGTAGGGCCCTACGAGCAGTACTTC. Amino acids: CASGIAVGPYEQYF.

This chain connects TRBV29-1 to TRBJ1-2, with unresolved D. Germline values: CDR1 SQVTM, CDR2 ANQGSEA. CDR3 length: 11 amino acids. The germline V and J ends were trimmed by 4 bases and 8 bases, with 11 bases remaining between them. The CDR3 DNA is TGCAGCGTTGTACCGGGGTACGGCTACACCTTC. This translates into CSVVPGYGYTF.